This T cell receptor beta chain came from a study of T cell repertoires in cytomegalovirus infection. Overall study: Indications of both CMV infection and matching HLA type were provided by public TCR beta signatures. The study's findings and limits: The ex vivo response was dominated by HLA-C-restricted CMV-specific TCR beta clonotypes. Carriers of CMV plus the relevant HLA were identified by cumulative public TCR beta family frequency.

There are 16 residues in the CDR3. V lost 0 bases and J 3 bases, leaving 12 bases between the germline ends. Germline assignment: CDR1 MNHEY and CDR2 SVGAGI. TCRdb fed the reads into MiXCR, producing one record per CDR3 protein. This sample yields hundreds of thousands of distinct CDR3 sequences, of which about 9.2% are seen a single time; around 2.4% belongs to the top ten. This clonotype was detected ten times or more. What it binds is unknown. The origin of this receptor is a human donor in good health (CMV status not recorded). Some clones in this sample may be carry-over from other donors' samples. Sequenced sample: PBMCs. The rearrangement uses TRBV6-5 and TRBJ2-1, with a weak D call TRBD2 (6 bases). The CDR3 DNA reads TGTGCCAGCAGTTACTCGATCCGGGGGAGCTACAATGAGCAGTTCTTC. Its protein product is CASSYSIRGSYNEQFF.